One and the same sample provided the 22 T cell receptor beta chains below, sequenced in a study of blood T cell repertoires in COVID-19. The data were produced by immunoSEQ multiplex PCR, yet TCRdb's version contains in-frame clones alone and is incomplete. The sample holds tens of thousands of clones, around 74% seen once. Sequenced sample: peripheral blood. The receptors here all came from a man in his sixties with COVID-19, enrolled during active disease.

The V call is TRBV5-1, the J call TRBJ2-5, with 11 nucleotides matching TRBD1. Germline V gene data show CDR1 as SGHRS and CDR2 as YFSETQ. V was pared by 5 bases and J by 1 base, with 4 bases of the junction left unmatched. The CDR3 has 15 amino acids. This CDR3 is CASSPGQGVQETQYF. The CDR3 DNA sequence: TGCGCCAGCAGTCCGGGACAGGGGGTCCAAGAGACCCAGTACTTC.

This clone appeared a single time. The J gene is TRBJ2-7, the V gene TRBV4-1; tentatively, D is TRBD2 (5 bases). V lost 0 bases and J 0 bases, leaving 6 bases between the germline ends. The CDR3 contains 14 residues. Germline V gene sequence: CDR1 MGHRA, CDR2 YSYEKL. CDR3 protein: CASSQERASYEQYF. Here the CDR3 DNA reads TGCGCCAGCAGCCAAGAGAGGGCCTCCTACGAGCAGTACTTC.

This chain links TRBV28 with TRBJ2-7; tentatively, D is TRBD2 (5 bases). V was trimmed by 7 bases and J by 3 bases, leaving 16 bases between them. Per germline, CDR1 MDHEN and CDR2 SYDVKM. The length of the CDR3 is 14 residues. CDR3 region: CASTQWGDNYEQYF. The CDR3 DNA reads TGTGCCAGCACCCAATGGGGAGACAACTACGAGCAGTACTTC. Supplemented by reference TRBV28 and TRBJ2-7, the full variable domain reads DVKVTQSSRYLVKRTGEKVFLECVQDMDHENMFWYRQDPGLGLRLIYFSYDVKMKEKGDIPEGYSVSREKKERFSLILESASTNQTSMYLCASTQWGDNYEQYFGPGTRLTVT.

The rearrangement uses TRBV28 and TRBJ2-1, with 15 bases fitting TRBD2. The junction had 4 bases not matched to a gene; V was cut back by 3 bases and J by 7 bases. The germline CDR1 and CDR2 sequences are MDHEN and SYDVKM. The CDR3 contains 16 residues. The CDR3 here is CASSFAGTSGRNEQFF. The CDR3 DNA sequence: TGTGCCAGCAGTTTTGCCGGGACTAGCGGGAGGAATGAGCAGTTCTTC.

This clone was observed once. The V gene is TRBV3-1 (or the pseudogene TRBV3-2), the J gene TRBJ2-1; 15 bases align to TRBD2. The V gene's germline CDR1 is LGHDT and CDR2 YNNKEL (reference sequence). The CDR3 is 17 amino acids. The V segment lost 6 bases and the J segment 7 bases; nucleotides outside the gene matches: 10. Written as DNA, the CDR3 is TGTGCCAGCAGGCTGGGACTAGCGGGAGGTATCAGGAATGAGCAGTTCTTC. It translates to CASRLGLAGGIRNEQFF.

The chain has TRBV5-1 and TRBJ1-4; 7 nucleotides match TRBD1. V shed 0 bases, J shed 8 bases, and the junction held 7 bases outside the gene matches. The CDR3 is made up of 15 amino acids. Germline V lookup: CDR1 SGHRS, CDR2 YFSETQ. The CDR3 region is CASSLGVAGGEKLFF. The CDR3 DNA reads as TGCGCCAGCAGCTTGGGAGTGGCAGGGGGAGAAAAACTGTTTTTT. The entire variable domain, with the rest obtained from reference TRBV5-1 and TRBJ1-4, is as follows: KAGVTQTPRYLIKTRGQQVTLSCSPISGHRSVSWYQQTPGQGLQFLFEYFSETQRNKGNFPGRFSGRQFSNSRSEMNVSTLELGDSALYLCASSLGVAGGEKLFFGSGTQLSVL.

The chain's CDR3 is CASSEQTGGFTEAFF. CDR3 DNA sequence: TGCGCCAGCAGCGAACAAACAGGGGGATTCACTGAAGCTTTCTTT. This sequence joins TRBV5-1 and TRBJ1-1, with TRBD1 matching 8 bases. The ends lost 4 bases at V and 4 bases at J; junction bases unmatched: 9. Germline V gene lookup returns CDR1 SGHRS and CDR2 YFSETQ. The CDR3 extends over 15 amino acids.

This clone was counted a few times. The chain employs TRBV28 and TRBJ2-6; D remains unclear. V lost 2 bases and J 1 base, leaving 6 bases between the germline ends. The germline gives CDR1 MDHEN, CDR2 SYDVKM. The CDR3 is 15 residues long. The CDR3: CASSLGRSGANVLTF. CDR3 nucleotides: TGTGCCAGCAGTTTAGGCAGGTCTGGGGCCAACGTCCTGACTTTC.

This clone was seen at least ten times. This chain connects TRBV3-1 (or the pseudogene TRBV3-2) to TRBJ1-5; D gene unclear. Trimming removed 0 bases from V and 7 bases from J, with 10 bases in between. From germline, CDR1 is LGHDT and CDR2 YNNKEL (reference sequence). This CDR3 comprises 14 residues. The CDR3 coding sequence is TGTGCCAGCAGCCAAGATTGGCGGGGACAGCCCCAGCATTTT. Encoded protein: CASSQDWRGQPQHF.

The V gene is TRBV10-3, the J gene TRBJ1-1; D gene uncertain. Germline V CDR1 and CDR2: ENHRY, SYGVKD. Trimming took 10 bases from V and 1 from J, leaving 13 bases between them. CDR3 size: 13 residues. Written as DNA, the CDR3 is TGTGCCACTAATGGGCAACAGAACACTGAAGCTTTCTTT. It translates to CATNGQQNTEAFF.

CDR3 sequence reads: CASSQEAGRSEAFF. The CDR3 bases are TGTGCCAGCAGCCAAGAGGCGGGTAGGTCTGAAGCTTTCTTT. The chain recombines TRBV3-1 (or the pseudogene TRBV3-2) with TRBJ1-1; D gene ambiguous. V dropped 0 bases and J dropped 6 bases, with 11 bases sitting between them. Germline CDR1 LGHDT, CDR2 YNNKEL (reference sequence). The CDR3 covers 14 residues.

The rearrangement uses TRBV7-9 and TRBJ2-7; D is ambiguous. Per germline, CDR1 SEHNR and CDR2 FQNEAQ (reference sequence). The CDR3 runs 13 residues. Trimming took 0 bases from V and 6 from J, leaving 9 bases between them. DNA for the CDR3: TGTGCCAGCAGCTTAGCGCAGCGTTCCGAGCAGTACTTC. Its translation: CASSLAQRSEQYF.

This clone was counted between two and nine times. The chain is built from TRBV27 and TRBJ2-4; 13 bases align to TRBD2. This CDR3 spans 15 amino acids. Germline V gives CDR1 MNHEY, CDR2 SMNVEV (reference sequence). The trim removed 4 bases at V and 8 bases at J, leaving 5 bases unmatched. Here the CDR3 DNA reads TGTGCCAGCAGTTACGGGACTAGCGGGACTGACATTCAGTACTTC. Protein product: CASSYGTSGTDIQYF.

This rearrangement joins TRBV19 to TRBJ2-3, with a tentative D call TRBD2 (6 bases). Trimming took off 1 base at V and 0 bases at J, with 8 bases between the two ends. Germline CDR1 and CDR2: LNHDA and SQIVND (reference sequence). The CDR3 length is 15 residues. CDR3 sequence reads: CASSIGRVSTDTQYF. CDR3 nucleotide sequence: TGTGCCAGTAGTATAGGGAGGGTCAGCACAGATACGCAGTATTTT.

This clone was seen a single time. The chain couples TRBV9 to TRBJ1-1; D might be TRBD1 (5 bases). There are 15 residues in the CDR3. CDR1 SGDLS and CDR2 YYNGEE come from the germline V gene. With 4 bases removed from V and 4 bases from J, the gap between germline ends came to 17 bases. CDR3 sequence reads: CASSPRGGAGTEAFF. DNA of the CDR3: TGTGCCAGCAGCCCCCGAGGAGGGGCGGGCACTGAAGCTTTCTTT.

The V call is TRBV7-3, the J call TRBJ1-1; the D gene is possibly TRBD1 (5 bases). The CDR3 is 14 residues long. Trimming cost V 6 bases and J 2 bases, with 13 bases left between them. Looked up from germline, CDR1 is SGHTA and CDR2 is FQGTGA. CDR3 residues: CASRSGGLNTEAFF. The CDR3, as DNA: TGTGCCAGCAGATCCGGGGGTCTTAACACTGAAGCTTTCTTT.

The chain has TRBV11-2 and TRBJ1-4, with TRBD1 identical over 8 bases. V lost 7 bases to trimming and J lost 6 bases; unmatched junction nucleotides: 4. The CDR3 spans 13 residues. In germline, CDR1 is SGHAT, CDR2 FQNNGV. CDR3 region: CASNQGADEKLFF. The DNA of the CDR3 is TGTGCCAGCAATCAGGGGGCAGATGAAAAACTGTTTTTT.

The J gene is TRBJ1-5, the V gene TRBV19, with D maybe TRBD1 (6 bases). CDR1 LNHDA and CDR2 SQIVND come from the germline V gene (reference sequence). Trimming shortened V by 3 bases and J by 6 bases, and 12 bases separated the two germline ends. CDR3 length: 14 amino acids. DNA of the CDR3: TGTGCCAGTAGTATGGGACACACGGTTCAGCCCCAGCATTTT. Encoded protein: CASSMGHTVQPQHF.

This rearrangement joins TRBV7-6 to TRBJ1-3, with D unresolved. This CDR3 has 16 amino acids. CDR1 is SGHVS, CDR2 FNYEAQ, per germline. With 2 bases removed from V and 1 base from J, the gap between germline ends came to 12 bases. The CDR3 sequence is CASSLPWASSGNTIYF. CDR3 sequence (DNA): TGTGCCAGCAGCTTACCGTGGGCCTCATCTGGAAACACCATATATTTT.

The chain joins TRBV7-2 to TRBJ2-5; 14 positions agree with TRBD2. The CDR3 contains 18 residues. V dropped 1 base and J dropped 2; count of bases not matched to a gene: 6. In germline, CDR1 is SGHTA, CDR2 FQGNSA. This CDR3 reads CASSLVGTSGGRQETQYF. CDR3 bases: TGTGCCAGCAGCTTAGTAGGGACTAGCGGGGGAAGACAAGAGACCCAGTACTTC.

The gene calls are TRBV9 and TRBJ2-5; 12 nucleotides agree with TRBD2. Trimming cost V 4 bases and J 5 bases; bases outside gene matches: 12. The CDR3 consists of 17 residues. CDR1 is SGDLS and CDR2 is YYNGEE in the germline V gene. CDR3 region: CASSPWASGRVGETQYF. The CDR3 DNA reads as TGTGCCAGCAGCCCGTGGGCTAGCGGGAGGGTTGGCGAGACCCAGTACTTC. The whole variable domain, remainder taken from reference TRBV9 and TRBJ2-5, is DSGVTQTPKHLITATGQRVTLRCSPRSGDLSVYWYQQSLDQGLQFLIQYYNGEERAKGNILERFSAQQFPDLHSELNLSSLELGDSALYFCASSPWASGRVGETQYFGPGTRLLVL.

The chain combines TRBV11-1 with TRBJ2-2; no reliable D call. The V and J ends lost 7 bases and 0 bases respectively, with 9 bases between them. Germline CDR1 and CDR2: SGHAT and FQDESV (reference sequence). The CDR3 totals 14 residues. CDR3: CASIPTANTGELFF. The CDR3 DNA reads TGTGCCAGCATCCCAACAGCGAACACCGGGGAGCTGTTTTTT. Supplemented by reference TRBV11-1 and TRBJ2-2, the full variable domain reads EAEVAQSPRYKITEKSQAVAFWCDPISGHATLYWYRQILGQGPELLVQFQDESVVDDSQLPKDRFSAERLKGVDSTLKIQPAELGDSAMYLCASIPTANTGELFFGEGSRLTVL.